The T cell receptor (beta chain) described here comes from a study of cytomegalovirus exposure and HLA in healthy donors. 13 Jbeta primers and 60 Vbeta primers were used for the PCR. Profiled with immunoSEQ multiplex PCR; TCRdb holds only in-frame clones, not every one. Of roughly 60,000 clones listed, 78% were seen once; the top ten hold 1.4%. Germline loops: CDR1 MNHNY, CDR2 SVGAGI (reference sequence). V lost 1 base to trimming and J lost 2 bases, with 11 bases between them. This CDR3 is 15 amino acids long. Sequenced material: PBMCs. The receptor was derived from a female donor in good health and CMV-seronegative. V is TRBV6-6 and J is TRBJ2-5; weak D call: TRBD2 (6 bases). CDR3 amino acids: CASSYLAGTQETQYF. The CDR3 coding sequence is TGTGCCAGCAGTTACTTGGCAGGGACTCAAGAGACCCAGTACTTC.